The 8 T cell receptor beta chains below all came from one sample that was sequenced in a study of T-cell reconstitution after alpha-beta-depleted transplantation in children. A TCRbeta library incorporating unique molecular identifiers was prepared. TCRdb ran MiXCR on the PCR reads and lists one entry per CDR3 protein. The sample consists of 500,000 to 600,000 distinct CDR3 sequences, 20% to 30% of them appearing once. This sample comprised PBMCs, obtained before TCRalphabeta/CD19-depleted stem cell transplant. The origin of the receptors is a boy in the first two years of life with Wiskott-Aldrich syndrome, due to receive a stem cell transplant.

This clonotype came up many times. The chain has TRBV10-3 and TRBJ1-1, with TRBD1 matching over 7 bases. Germline V CDR1 and CDR2: ENHRY, SYGVKD. The CDR3 is made up of 16 amino acids. The junction had 15 bases not matched to a gene; V was cut back by 3 bases and J by 8 bases. Here the CDR3 reads CAISDGKGAYVKEAFF. CDR3 sequence (DNA): TGTGCCATCAGTGACGGGAAGGGGGCCTATGTCAAAGAAGCTTTCTTT.

A few counts support this clonotype. This sequence joins TRBV28 and TRBJ2-7, with no clear D. Germline CDR1 and CDR2: MDHEN and SYDVKM. The CDR3 runs 15 residues. V shed 2 bases and J shed 4 bases, with 15 bases lying between them. Written as DNA, the CDR3 is TGTGCCAGCAGTTTACTGGGCAATGGGTATTACGAGCAGTACTTC. It specifies CASSLLGNGYYEQYF.

This clonotype was seen a handful of times. The V gene is TRBV9, the J gene TRBJ2-3; no definite D call. V lost 4 bases and J 2 bases, leaving 23 bases between the germline ends. Per the germline V gene, CDR1 is SGDLS and CDR2 is YYNGEE. This CDR3 is 18 amino acids long. CDR3 residues: CASSFGQLTPYLTDTQYF. DNA of the CDR3: TGTGCCAGCAGCTTTGGGCAGCTTACCCCCTATCTCACAGATACGCAGTATTTT.

Regarding this clonotype: Germline is not matched at one junction end, which may reflect a read error. This chain joins TRBV5-1 and TRBJ2-3; D perhaps matches TRBD2 (6 bases). This CDR3 spans 11 amino acids. Germline assignment: CDR1 SGHRS and CDR2 YFSETQ. The CDR3 sequence: CASSGGLLWDF. The CDR3 DNA reads as TGCGCCAGCAGCGGGGGACTTTTGTGGGATTTT.

The chain is built from TRBV6-1 and TRBJ2-5; TRBD1 matches at 8 bases. V dropped 6 bases and J dropped 3; count of bases not matched to a gene: 9. Germline lookup yields CDR1 MNHNS and CDR2 SASEGT. The CDR3 loop spans 15 amino acids. CDR3 DNA: TGTGCCAGCAGCGGGATTTCAGGGGGCGAAGAGACCCAGTACTTC. It encodes CASSGISGGEETQYF.

The rearrangement joins TRBV5-1 to TRBJ2-7, with a possible D match to TRBD2 (6 bases). The CDR3 spans 15 residues. The V gene's germline CDR1 is SGHRS and CDR2 YFSETQ. The V and J ends lost 0 bases and 1 base respectively, with 11 bases between them. The CDR3 DNA reads as TGCGCCAGCAGCTTGGAAGACGCGGGGTCCTACGAGCAGTACTTC. It translates to CASSLEDAGSYEQYF. Combining the CDR3 with reference TRBV5-1 and TRBJ2-7 gives the whole variable domain KAGVTQTPRYLIKTRGQQVTLSCSPISGHRSVSWYQQTPGQGLQFLFEYFSETQRNKGNFPGRFSGRQFSNSRSEMNVSTLELGDSALYLCASSLEDAGSYEQYFGPGTRLTVT.

V gene TRBV4-2 combines with J gene TRBJ2-5, with 10 bases lining up with TRBD1. Germline CDR1 is LGHNA and CDR2 is YNFKEQ. This CDR3 is built from 17 residues. V lost 2 bases and J lost 3; bases outside the gene matches: 9. The CDR3 DNA is TGTGCCAGCAGCCAACATACCGGGACAGGGGCTGAAGAGACCCAGTACTTC. Translated: CASSQHTGTGAEETQYF.

The gene calls are TRBV12-3 or TRBV12-4 and TRBJ2-1; D unclear. V was pared by 2 bases and J by 4 bases, with 15 bases between. The CDR3 totals 16 residues. The CDR3 DNA reads TGTGCCAGCAGTTTAAATCCAGCGCAAACTTACAATGAGCAGTTCTTC. Translation: CASSLNPAQTYNEQFF.